This T cell receptor beta chain stems from a study of cytomegalovirus exposure and HLA in healthy donors. At collection, donors were nominally healthy, but unrecorded immune exposures were probable. Study observations and caveats: A missense DCLRE1C variant was associated with V- and J-gene trimming of TCR beta chains in a later analysis, and an independent cohort replicated the association. Reported results showed that the classifier diagnosed cytomegalovirus status with high specificity and sensitivity.

Of note for this clone: Its antigen is unidentified.

Germline V gene data show CDR1 as SEHNR and CDR2 as FQNEAQ (reference sequence). V lost 5 bases to trimming and J lost 9 bases, with 20 bases between them. This CDR3 is built from 15 residues. PCR involved 60 Vbeta and 13 Jbeta primers. Sequencing was performed with immunoSEQ multiplex PCR; in TCRdb, only in-frame clones are kept and a portion is missing. This table has roughly 120,000 clones, around 80% appearing once. This clonotype originated in a young man in good health and CMV-seronegative. The sample taken for sequencing was PBMCs. The chain combines TRBV7-9 with TRBJ2-1; D is possibly TRBD1 (6 bases). CDR3 nucleotide sequence: TGTGCCAGCAGCCTAAGGGGGATACGAGGTGGTGAGCAGTTCTTC. Translating gives CASSLRGIRGGEQFF.